The 2 T cell receptor beta chains presented below share a single source sample, sequenced in a study of regulatory T cells in long-lasting Graves disease. Combining iRepertoire HTBI primers with Arm-PCR of CDR3 regions, the authors built TCR beta libraries. Each CDR3 protein gets one entry after TCRdb re-called the multiplex PCR reads with MiXCR. The table lists under 450,000 distinct CDR3 sequences, around a quarter of them singletons. The time point was: persistent/refractory GD, antithyroid drugs over 5 years with positive TRAb. RNA extracted from PBMCs served as the sequencing template. The specimen comprised peripheral blood mononuclear cells (PBMCs), sampled when the disease was refractory, from a patient treated with antithyroid drugs. Receptors were obtained from a female donor with Graves disease.

The chain uses TRBV27 and TRBJ2-1; TRBD2 matches at 15 bases. Germline values: CDR1 MNHEY, CDR2 SMNVEV (reference sequence). The CDR3 has 17 amino acids. The trim removed 6 bases at V and 6 bases at J, leaving 9 bases unmatched. CDR3: CASRPGTSGRMGNEQFF. The CDR3, as DNA: TGTGCCAGCAGACCTGGGACTAGCGGGAGGATGGGCAATGAGCAGTTCTTC.

Ten or more counts support this clonotype. The chain has TRBV12-3 or TRBV12-4 and TRBJ2-5, with D perhaps matching TRBD1 (6 bases). This CDR3 contains 12 residues. V was clipped by 4 bases and J by 3 bases, with 6 bases between them. CDR3 region: CASSWTEETQYF. CDR3 nucleotide sequence: TGTGCCAGCAGTTGGACAGAAGAGACCCAGTACTTC.